A single T cell receptor beta chain is shown here with its context. This sample was taken from a study of blood T cell repertoires in COVID-19. Across the study: PBMCs, B-cell-depleted T cells, or T cells provided the cDNA or gDNA that made up the material.

Here immunoSEQ multiplex PCR was the method, and the copy in TCRdb shows in-frame clones only, minus some. The sample records 150,000 or so clones, 70% to 90% being singletons. V was clipped by 1 base and J by 8 bases; unmatched bases: 9. Germline CDR1 SGHDN, CDR2 FVKESK. This CDR3 comprises 16 residues. The rearrangement uses TRBV14 and TRBJ2-5, with 11 positions matching TRBD2. What was sequenced was peripheral blood. The receptor's source is a man between 18 and 29 years old with acute or convalescent COVID-19. CDR3: CASSQGPLAGDGTQYF. In DNA form, the CDR3 reads TGTGCCAGCAGCCAAGGGCCACTAGCGGGGGATGGTACCCAGTACTTC.